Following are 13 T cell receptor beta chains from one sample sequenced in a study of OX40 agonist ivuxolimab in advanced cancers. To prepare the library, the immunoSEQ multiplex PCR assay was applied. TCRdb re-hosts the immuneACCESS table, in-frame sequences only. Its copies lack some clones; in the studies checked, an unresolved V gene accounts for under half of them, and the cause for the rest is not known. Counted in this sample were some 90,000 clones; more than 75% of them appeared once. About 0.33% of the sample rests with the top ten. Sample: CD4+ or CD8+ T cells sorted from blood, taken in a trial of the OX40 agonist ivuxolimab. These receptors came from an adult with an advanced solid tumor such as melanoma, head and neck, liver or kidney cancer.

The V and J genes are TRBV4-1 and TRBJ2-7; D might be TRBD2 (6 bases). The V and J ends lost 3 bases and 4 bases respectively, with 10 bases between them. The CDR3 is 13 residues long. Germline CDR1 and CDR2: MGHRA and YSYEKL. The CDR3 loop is CASSHRGNYEQYF. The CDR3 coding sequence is TGCGCCAGCAGCCATCGGGGGAATTACGAGCAGTACTTC.

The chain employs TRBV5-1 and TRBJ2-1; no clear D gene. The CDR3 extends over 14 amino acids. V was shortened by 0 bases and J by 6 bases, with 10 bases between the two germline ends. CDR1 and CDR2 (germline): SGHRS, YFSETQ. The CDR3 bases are TGCGCCAGCAGCTTGGGGACGCAGTCCAATGAGCAGTTCTTC. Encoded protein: CASSLGTQSNEQFF.

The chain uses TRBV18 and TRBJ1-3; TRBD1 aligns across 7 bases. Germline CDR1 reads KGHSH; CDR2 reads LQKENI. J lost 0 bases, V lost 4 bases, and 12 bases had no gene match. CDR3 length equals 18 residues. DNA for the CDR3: TGTGCCAGCTCACTCGGAACCGGGACAGCTATCTCTGGAAACACCATATATTTT. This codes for CASSLGTGTAISGNTIYF.

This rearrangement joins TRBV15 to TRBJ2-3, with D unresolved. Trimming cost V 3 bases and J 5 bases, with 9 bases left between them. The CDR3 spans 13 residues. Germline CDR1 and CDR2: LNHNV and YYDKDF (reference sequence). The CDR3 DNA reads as TGTGCCACCAGCAGGTCCCTCCTAGATACGCAGTATTTT. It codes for CATSRSLLDTQYF.

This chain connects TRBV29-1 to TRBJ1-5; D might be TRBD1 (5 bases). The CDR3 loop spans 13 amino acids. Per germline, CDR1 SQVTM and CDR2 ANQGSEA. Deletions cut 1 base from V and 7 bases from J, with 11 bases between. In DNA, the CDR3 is TGCAGCGTTGAAGGTACTCAGGGACAGCCCCAGCATTTT. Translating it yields CSVEGTQGQPQHF.

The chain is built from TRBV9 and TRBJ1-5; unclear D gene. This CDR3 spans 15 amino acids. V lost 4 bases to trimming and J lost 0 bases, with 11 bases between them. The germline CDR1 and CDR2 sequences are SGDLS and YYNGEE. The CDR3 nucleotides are TGTGCCAGCAGCCCTGCCGGTTTTAGCAATCAGCCCCAGCATTTT. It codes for CASSPAGFSNQPQHF.

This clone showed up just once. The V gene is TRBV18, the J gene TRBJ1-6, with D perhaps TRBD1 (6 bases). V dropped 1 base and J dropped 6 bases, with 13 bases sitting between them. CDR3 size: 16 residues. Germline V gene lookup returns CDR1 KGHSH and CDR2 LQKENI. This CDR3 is CASSPRQEVGNSPLHF. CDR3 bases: TGTGCCAGCTCACCACGACAGGAGGTGGGTAATTCACCCCTCCACTTT.

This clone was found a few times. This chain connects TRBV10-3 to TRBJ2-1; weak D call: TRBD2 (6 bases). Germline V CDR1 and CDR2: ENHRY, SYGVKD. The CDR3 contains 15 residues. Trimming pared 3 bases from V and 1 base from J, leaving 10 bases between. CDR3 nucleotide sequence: TGTGCCATCAGTGACAGGGAGGCATCCTACAATGAGCAGTTCTTC. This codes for CAISDREASYNEQFF.

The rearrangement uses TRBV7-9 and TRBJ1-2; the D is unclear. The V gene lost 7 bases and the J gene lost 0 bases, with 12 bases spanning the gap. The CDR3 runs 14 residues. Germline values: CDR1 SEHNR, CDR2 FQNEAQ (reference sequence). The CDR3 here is CASTREQTNYGYTF. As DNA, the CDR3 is TGTGCCAGCACCCGGGAACAGACTAACTATGGCTACACCTTC.

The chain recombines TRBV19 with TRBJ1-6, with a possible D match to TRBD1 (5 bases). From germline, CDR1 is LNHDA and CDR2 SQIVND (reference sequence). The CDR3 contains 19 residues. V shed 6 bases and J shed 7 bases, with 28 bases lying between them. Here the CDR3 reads CASRGVPEIGLIGNSPLHF. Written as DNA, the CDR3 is TGTGCCAGTAGGGGGGTGCCGGAAATAGGACTTATAGGGAATTCACCCCTCCACTTT.

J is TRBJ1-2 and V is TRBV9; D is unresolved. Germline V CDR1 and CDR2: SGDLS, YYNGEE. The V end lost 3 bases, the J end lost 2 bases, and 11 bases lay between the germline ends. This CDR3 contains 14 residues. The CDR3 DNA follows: TGTGCCAGCAGCGGACACGATCCGAACTATGGCTACACCTTC. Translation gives CASSGHDPNYGYTF.

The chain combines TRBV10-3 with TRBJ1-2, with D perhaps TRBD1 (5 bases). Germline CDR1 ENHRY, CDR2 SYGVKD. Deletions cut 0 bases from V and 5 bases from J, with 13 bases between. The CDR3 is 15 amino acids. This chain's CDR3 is CAISESTAMRYGYTF. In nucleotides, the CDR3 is TGTGCCATCAGTGAGTCGACAGCGATGAGATATGGCTACACCTTC.

The CDR3 DNA reads TGTGCCAGCAGTGAATCGCCGGGGAGAGGACAGCCCCAGCATTTT. Translated: CASSESPGRGQPQHF. The genes are TRBV25-1 and TRBJ1-5; no clear D. This CDR3 has 15 amino acids. Germline V gives CDR1 MGHDK, CDR2 SYGVNS. V lost 1 base and J lost 7, with 14 bases in between. Complete variable domain (other parts from reference TRBV25-1 and TRBJ1-5): EADIYQTPRYLVIGTGKKITLECSQTMGHDKMYWYQQDPGMELHLIHYSYGVNSTEKGDLSSESTVSRIRTEHFPLTLESARPSHTSQYLCASSESPGRGQPQHFGDGTRLSIL.